The entry below gives a single TCR beta chain sequence along with its context. Its antigen is still unknown. The CDR3 has 15 residues. Germline V gene data show CDR1 as SGHRS and CDR2 as YFSETQ. V dropped 4 bases and J dropped 5 bases, with 15 bases sitting between them. This specimen belongs to a study of T cell responses to AZD1222 COVID-19 vaccine. Whole-study findings and limits: Among spike-specific TCRs, nearly half reportedly target unmutated variant regions.

Generated by immunoSEQ multiplex PCR, the TCRdb table keeps only in-frame clones and is missing some. The sample has around 160,000 clones, about 88% seen once. This chain connects TRBV5-1 to TRBJ1-4; no firm D call. This TCR derives from an adult in good health. Sequencing was performed on peripheral blood, taken on day 0 of AZD1222 vaccination. CDR3 in amino acids: CASSPGWVLNEKLFF. DNA for the CDR3: TGCGCCAGCAGCCCCGGGTGGGTCCTAAATGAAAAACTGTTTTTT.